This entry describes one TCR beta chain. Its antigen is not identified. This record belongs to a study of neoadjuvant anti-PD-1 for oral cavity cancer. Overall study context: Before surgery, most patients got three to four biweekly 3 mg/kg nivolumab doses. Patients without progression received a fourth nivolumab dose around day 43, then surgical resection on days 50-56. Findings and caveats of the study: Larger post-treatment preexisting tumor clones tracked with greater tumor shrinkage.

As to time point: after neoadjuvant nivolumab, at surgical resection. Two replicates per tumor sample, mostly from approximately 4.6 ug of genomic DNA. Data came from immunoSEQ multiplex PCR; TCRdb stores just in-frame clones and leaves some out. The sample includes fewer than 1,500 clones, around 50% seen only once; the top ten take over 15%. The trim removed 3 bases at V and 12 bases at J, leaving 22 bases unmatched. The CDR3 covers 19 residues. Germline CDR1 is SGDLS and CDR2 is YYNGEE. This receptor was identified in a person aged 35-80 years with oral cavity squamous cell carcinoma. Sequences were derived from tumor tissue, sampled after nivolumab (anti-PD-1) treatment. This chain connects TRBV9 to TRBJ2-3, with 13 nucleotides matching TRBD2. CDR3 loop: CASSAPIRGETSGRPHQYF. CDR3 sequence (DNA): TGTGCCAGCAGCGCCCCGATCAGGGGGGAGACTAGCGGGAGGCCTCATCAGTATTTT.